This TCR beta chain derives from a study of blood T cells in healthy people across ages. Overall study context: Capture by template switching was about one barcoded beta molecule per two T cells.

CDR1 and CDR2 from the germline V gene are SEHNR and FQNEAQ (reference sequence). This CDR3 is built from 14 residues. Trimming stripped 5 bases from V and 6 bases from J, with 17 bases between. Whole-study findings and limits: Among T cells, TCR beta diversity per million cells dropped roughly linearly as age rose.

The table lists this clonotype with a few counts. The antigen remains unidentified. The use of a sample-barcoded 5' primer and a J-beta primer mix characterized a second PCR of about 6 to 11 cycles. Unique molecular identifiers of 12 random nucleotides labeled each cDNA. Individual samples furnished no less than 2.5 million CDR3-containing paired-end reads apiece. TCRdb fed the 5' RACE reads into MiXCR, producing one record per CDR3 protein. The sample consists of approximately 880,000 distinct CDR3 sequences, roughly 43% of them appearing once. The chain employs TRBV7-9 and TRBJ2-7, with D perhaps TRBD1 (6 bases). Sample: blood. This TCR derives from a man aged 25 to 40 in good health. This CDR3 is CASSPGTGLGEQYF. In DNA form, the CDR3 reads TGTGCCAGCAGCCCTGGAACAGGGTTAGGCGAGCAGTACTTC.